This TCR beta chain was documented in a study of identical twins. Germline CDR1 LGHDT, CDR2 YNNKEL (reference sequence). The CDR3 has 17 amino acids. The ends lost 1 base at V and 3 bases at J; junction bases unmatched: 10. From the 5' RACE reads, TCRdb called clonotypes with MiXCR, one entry per CDR3 protein. The data hold about 520,000 distinct CDR3 sequences, with roughly a fifth observed a single time. These same records also appear under a second study, on T cells expressing NK-cell markers. This second study notes: Nothing established the HCMV specificity of expanded NKG2C+ T cell clones.

This clonotype was sampled from a young woman in good health. Specimen: CD4+ T cells sorted from blood. This chain links TRBV3-1 with TRBJ1-1; 8 bases match TRBD1. The CDR3 reads CASSQVQGARGDTEAFF. CDR3 nucleotides: TGTGCCAGCAGCCAAGTGCAGGGGGCAAGAGGGGACACTGAAGCTTTCTTT.